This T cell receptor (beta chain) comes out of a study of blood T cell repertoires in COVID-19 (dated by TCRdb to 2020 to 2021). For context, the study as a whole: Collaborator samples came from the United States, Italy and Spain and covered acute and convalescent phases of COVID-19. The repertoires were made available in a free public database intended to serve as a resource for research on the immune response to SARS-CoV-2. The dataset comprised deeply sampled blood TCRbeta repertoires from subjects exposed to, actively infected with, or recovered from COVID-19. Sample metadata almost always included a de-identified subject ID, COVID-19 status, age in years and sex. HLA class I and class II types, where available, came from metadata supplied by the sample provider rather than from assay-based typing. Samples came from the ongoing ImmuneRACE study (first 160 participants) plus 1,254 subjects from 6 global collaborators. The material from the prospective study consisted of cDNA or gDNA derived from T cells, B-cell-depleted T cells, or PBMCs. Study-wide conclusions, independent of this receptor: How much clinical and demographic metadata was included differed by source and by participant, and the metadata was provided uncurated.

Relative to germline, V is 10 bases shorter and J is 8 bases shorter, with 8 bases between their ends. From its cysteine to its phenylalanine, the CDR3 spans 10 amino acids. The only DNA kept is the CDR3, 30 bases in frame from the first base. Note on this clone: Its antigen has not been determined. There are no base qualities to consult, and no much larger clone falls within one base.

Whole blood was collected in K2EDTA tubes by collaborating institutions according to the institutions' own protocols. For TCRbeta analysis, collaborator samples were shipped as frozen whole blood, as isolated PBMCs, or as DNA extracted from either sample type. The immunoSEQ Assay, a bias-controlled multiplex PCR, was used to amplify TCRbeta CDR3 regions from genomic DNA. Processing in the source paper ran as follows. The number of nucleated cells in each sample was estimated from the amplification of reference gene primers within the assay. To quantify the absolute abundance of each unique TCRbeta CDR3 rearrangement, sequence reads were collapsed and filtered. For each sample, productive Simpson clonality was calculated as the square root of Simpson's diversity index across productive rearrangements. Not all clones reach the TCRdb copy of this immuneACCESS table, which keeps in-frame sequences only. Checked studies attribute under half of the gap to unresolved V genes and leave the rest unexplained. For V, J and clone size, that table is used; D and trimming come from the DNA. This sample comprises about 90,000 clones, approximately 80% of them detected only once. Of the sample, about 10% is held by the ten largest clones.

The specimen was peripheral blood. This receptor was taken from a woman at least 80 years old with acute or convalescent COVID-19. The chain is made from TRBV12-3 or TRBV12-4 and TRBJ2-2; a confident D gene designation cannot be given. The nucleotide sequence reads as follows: TGTGCCACCCGGTCTGGGGAGCTGTTTTTT. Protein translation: CATRSGELFF.